The sequence of this TCR beta chain was determined in a study of cytomegalovirus exposure and HLA in healthy donors. Study results and limitations: Cytomegalovirus status, reportedly, was diagnosed with high specificity and sensitivity by the classifier. Some V segments (TRBV6-2 and TRBV6-3 among them) were excluded as indistinguishable. As a later analysis revealed, the rate of TCR association differed by HLA locus, with DRB1 most and HLA-C fewest.

Amplification used 60 Vbeta primers and 13 Jbeta primers. Original processing notes: In a later analysis, of 79 million or so unique beta chains, 9 million to 11 million appeared in at least two donors. TCRdb keeps only in-frame clones here, not all; method: immunoSEQ multiplex PCR. That table gives V, J and clone size, and the DNA gave D and trimming. The sample lists some 93,000 clones, approximately 80% seen once, with under 4% in the top ten. The J segment lost 0 bases and the V segment lost 8 bases, leaving 4 bases of the junction unmatched. Per germline, CDR1 LNHDA and CDR2 SQIVND (reference sequence). CDR3 size: 14 residues. This clone was counted once. Its antigen is currently unknown.

The rearrangement uses TRBV19 and TRBJ1-5; 7 bases are a match to TRBD1. The sequenced material came from PBMCs. The TCR sequence derives from a woman between 35 and 50 years old in good health and CMV-seronegative. CDR3 sequence reads: CASDRENSNQPQHF. In nucleotides, the CDR3 is TGTGCCAGTGACAGGGAAAATAGCAATCAGCCCCAGCATTTT.